These 6 T cell receptor beta chains originate from one sample sequenced in a study of shared clonotypes between healthy human individuals. Measured with immunoSEQ multiplex PCR; TCRdb has only the in-frame clones, and not every one. Of about 2 million clones detected, roughly 94% appear once; the ten largest clones hold more than 0.9%. Only CD45RO-negative cells positively selected for CCR7 counted as naive CD8 cells, so terminally differentiated effector memory CD45RA+ cells were excluded. The sequenced sample consisted of naive CD8+ T cells sorted from blood. The receptors shown here come from a young man in good health.

The V gene is TRBV28, the J gene TRBJ2-5; no clear D. The germline gives CDR1 MDHEN, CDR2 SYDVKM. V was clipped by 7 bases and J by 2 bases, with 20 bases between them. The CDR3 spans 16 residues. CDR3 DNA sequence: TGTGCCAGCACTTCCTACTGGGAAACCAAACAAGAGACCCAGTACTTC. The encoded protein is CASTSYWETKQETQYF.

In the case of this clone: Distinct nucleotide sequences in the sample also encode this CDR3. This rearrangement joins TRBV4-1 to TRBJ2-7, with TRBD2 matching over 8 bases. V shed 0 bases, J shed 1 base, and the junction held 8 bases outside the gene matches. The germline V gene has CDR1 MGHRA and CDR2 YSYEKL. CDR3 length equals 17 residues. The CDR3 DNA sequence: TGCGCCAGCAGCCAAGACACAGAAGCGGGGGCATCCTACGAGCAGTACTTC. Encoded protein: CASSQDTEAGASYEQYF.

This chain uses TRBV4-3 with TRBJ2-7; D not resolved. CDR3 length equals 16 residues. In germline, CDR1 is LGHNA, CDR2 YSLEER. V dropped 0 bases and J dropped 0 bases, with 12 bases sitting between them. The CDR3 loop reads CASSQEVESYSYEQYF. The CDR3 nucleotides are TGCGCCAGCAGCCAAGAGGTCGAGTCCTACTCCTACGAGCAGTACTTC.

The chain carries TRBV5-6 and TRBJ2-1, with TRBD2 matching 9 bases. CDR3 length: 14 amino acids. From germline, CDR1 is SGHDT and CDR2 YYEEEE. After removal of 1 base from V and 9 bases from J, the junction contained 5 bases not matched to a gene. The CDR3 spells CASSLWRGGSEQFF. CDR3 coding DNA: TGTGCCAGCAGCTTGTGGCGGGGGGGCTCTGAGCAGTTCTTC. The entire variable domain, with the rest obtained from reference TRBV5-6 and TRBJ2-1, is as follows: DAGVTQSPTHLIKTRGQQVTLRCSPKSGHDTVSWYQQALGQGPQFIFQYYEEEERQRGNFPDRFSGHQFPNYSSELNVNALLLGDSALYLCASSLWRGGSEQFFGPGTRLTVL.

Comments on this clone: The sample holds other DNA sequences that translate to the same CDR3. As DNA, the CDR3 is TGTGCCAGTAGTTCCCGGGACAGTTCCTACGAGCAGTACTTC. This translates into CASSSRDSSYEQYF. The J gene is TRBJ2-7, the V gene TRBV19; 7 nucleotides match TRBD1. Germline V gene sequence: CDR1 LNHDA, CDR2 SQIVND (reference sequence). The CDR3 length is 14 residues. With 5 bases clipped from V and 1 base from J, the junction kept 5 bases outside the gene matches.

V and J are TRBV7-9 and TRBJ2-5; TRBD2 is a possible D gene (5 bases). Germline loops: CDR1 SEHNR, CDR2 FQNEAQ (reference sequence). This CDR3 is 16 amino acids long. V was clipped by 5 bases and J by 2 bases, with 18 bases between them. This CDR3 is CASSPADWAPQETQYF. In nucleotides, the CDR3 is TGTGCCAGCAGCCCGGCGGACTGGGCCCCTCAAGAGACCCAGTACTTC.